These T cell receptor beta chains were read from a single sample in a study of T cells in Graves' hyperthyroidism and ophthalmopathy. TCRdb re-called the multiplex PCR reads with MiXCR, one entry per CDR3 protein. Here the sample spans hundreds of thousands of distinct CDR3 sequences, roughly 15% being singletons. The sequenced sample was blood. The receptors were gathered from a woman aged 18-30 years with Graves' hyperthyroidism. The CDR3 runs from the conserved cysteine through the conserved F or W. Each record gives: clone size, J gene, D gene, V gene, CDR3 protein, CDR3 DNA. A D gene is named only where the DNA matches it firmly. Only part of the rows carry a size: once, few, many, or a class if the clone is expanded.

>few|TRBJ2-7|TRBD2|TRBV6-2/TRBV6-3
CASRPGLAGGIPYEQYF
TGTGCCAGCAGGCCCGGACTAGCGGGAGGCATCCCCTACGAGCAGTACTTC
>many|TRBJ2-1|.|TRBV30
CAWTREGTYNEQFF
TGTGCCTGGACACGAGAGGGCACTTACAATGAGCAGTTCTTC
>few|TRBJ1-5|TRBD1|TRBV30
CAWSRGQGNQPQHF
TGTGCCTGGAGTAGGGGACAGGGTAATCAGCCCCAGCATTTT
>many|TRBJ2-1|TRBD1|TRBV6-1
CASLDRGSYNEQFF
TGTGCCAGCCTGGACAGGGGTTCCTACAATGAGCAGTTCTTC
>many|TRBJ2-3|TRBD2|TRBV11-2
CASSLYSGRTRDTQYF
TGTGCCAGCAGCTTATATAGCGGGAGAACAAGAGATACGCAGTATTTT
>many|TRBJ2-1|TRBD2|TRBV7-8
CASSLALAGTSLVDEQFF
TGTGCCAGCAGCTTAGCACTAGCGGGGACGTCATTGGTAGATGAGCAGTTCTTC
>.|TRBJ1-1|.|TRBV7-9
CASSLNSQTFF
TGTGCCAGCAGCCTAAATTCCCAAACTTTCTTT
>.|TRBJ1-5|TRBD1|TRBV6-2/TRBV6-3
CASSYHRGTILGNQPQHF
TGTGCCAGCAGTTATCACAGGGGGACTATTTTAGGCAATCAGCCCCAGCATTTT
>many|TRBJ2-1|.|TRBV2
CASREDKNNNEQFF
TGTGCCAGCAGGGAGGACAAGAACAACAATGAGCAGTTCTTC
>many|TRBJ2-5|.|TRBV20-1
CSAREDQYF
TGCAGTGCTAGAGAGGACCAGTACTTC
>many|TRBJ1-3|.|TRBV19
CASSRILDSGNTIYF
TGTGCCAGTAGTAGAATCTTGGACTCTGGAAACACCATATATTTT
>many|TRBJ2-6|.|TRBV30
CAWRPRQLLSGANVLTF
TGTGCCTGGAGACCAAGACAGCTTCTCTCTGGGGCCAACGTCCTGACTTTC
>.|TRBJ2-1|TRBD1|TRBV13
CASSSGQGNSNEQFF
TGTGCCAGCAGCTCCGGACAGGGTAACAGCAATGAGCAGTTCTTC
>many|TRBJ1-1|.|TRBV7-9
CASSPYRSPYTEAFF
TGTGCCAGCAGCCCCTACAGGAGCCCCTACACTGAAGCTTTCTTT
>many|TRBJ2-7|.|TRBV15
CATSREGEADEQYF
TGTGCCACCAGCAGAGAGGGGGAAGCGGACGAGCAGTACTTC
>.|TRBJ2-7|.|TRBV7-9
CASSPNPGEQYF
TGTGCCAGCAGCCCCAACCCGGGCGAGCAGTACTTC
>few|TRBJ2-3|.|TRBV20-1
CSARVYRVKAFVDTQYF
TGCAGTGCTAGAGTATACAGGGTCAAGGCTTTCGTAGATACGCAGTATTTT
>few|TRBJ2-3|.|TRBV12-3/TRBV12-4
CASRTGVADTQYF
TGTGCCAGCCGAACGGGAGTAGCAGATACGCAGTATTTT
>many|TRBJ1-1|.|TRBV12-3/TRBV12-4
CASSLAPKVNTEAFF
TGTGCCAGCAGTTTAGCCCCAAAGGTGAACACTGAAGCTTTCTTT
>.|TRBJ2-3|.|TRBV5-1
CASREGISPGSDTQYF
TGCGCCAGCAGGGAGGGGATATCCCCGGGGAGCGATACGCAGTATTTT
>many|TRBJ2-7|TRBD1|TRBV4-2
CASSQVGTGSGEQYF
TGTGCCAGCAGCCAAGTGGGGACAGGGTCCGGCGAGCAGTACTTC
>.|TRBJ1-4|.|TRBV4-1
CASSPDSYVVATNEKLFF
TGCGCCAGCAGCCCGGACAGTTACGTAGTTGCAACTAATGAAAAACTGTTTTTT
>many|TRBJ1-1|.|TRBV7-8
CASSLSRAIPQKAFF
TGTGCCAGCAGCTTATCTCGAGCCATCCCACAGAAGGCTTTCTTT
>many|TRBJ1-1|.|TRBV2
CASSPGGRNTEAFF
TGTGCCAGCAGTCCGGGGGGTAGAAACACTGAAGCTTTCTTT
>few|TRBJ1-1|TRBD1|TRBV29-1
CSVPNKPGQRPTEAFF
TGCAGCGTTCCGAATAAACCGGGACAGAGGCCCACTGAAGCTTTCTTT
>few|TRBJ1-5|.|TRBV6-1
CASRDTGAVNQPQHF
TGTGCCAGCAGGGACACGGGGGCCGTTAATCAGCCCCAGCATTTT
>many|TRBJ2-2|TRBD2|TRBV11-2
CASSKFSVAGPNTGELFF
TGTGCCAGCAGCAAGTTTAGTGTAGCGGGCCCGAACACCGGGGAGCTGTTTTTT
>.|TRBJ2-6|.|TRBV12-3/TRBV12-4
CASRVPGANVLTF
TGTGCCAGCAGGGTCCCTGGGGCCAACGTCCTGACTTTC
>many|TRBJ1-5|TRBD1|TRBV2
CASRERTGVSNQPQHF
TGTGCCAGCAGAGAACGGACAGGGGTCAGCAATCAGCCCCAGCATTTT
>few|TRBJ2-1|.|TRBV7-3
CASSLIHYNEQFF
TGTGCCAGCAGCCTCATTCATTACAATGAGCAGTTCTTC
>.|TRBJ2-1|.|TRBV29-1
CSVEGKIYNEQFF
TGCAGCGTTGAAGGGAAAATCTACAATGAGCAGTTCTTC
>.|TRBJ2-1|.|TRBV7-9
CASSSLGVEQFF
TGTGCCAGCAGCTCCCTAGGGGTTGAGCAGTTCTTC
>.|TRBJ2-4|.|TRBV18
CASSPPYRESKNIQYF
TGTGCCAGCTCACCACCTTACAGGGAGTCCAAAAACATTCAGTACTTC
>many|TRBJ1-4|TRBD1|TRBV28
CASSSSGTGGPNEKLFF
TGTGCCAGCAGTTCATCCGGGACAGGGGGCCCTAATGAAAAACTGTTTTTT
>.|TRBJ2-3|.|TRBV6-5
CASSYRAGTDTQYF
TGTGCCAGCAGTTATAGAGCGGGCACAGATACGCAGTATTTT
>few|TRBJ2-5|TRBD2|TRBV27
CATRSGRWQETQYF
TGTGCCACCAGAAGCGGGAGATGGCAAGAGACCCAGTACTTC
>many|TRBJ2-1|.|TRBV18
CASSPVQGQGGEQFF
TGTGCCAGCTCACCAGTTCAGGGGCAAGGAGGTGAGCAGTTCTTC
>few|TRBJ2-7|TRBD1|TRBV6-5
CASSYSRGQGPLGQYF
TGTGCCAGCAGTTACTCGAGGGGACAGGGGCCCCTAGGGCAGTACTTC
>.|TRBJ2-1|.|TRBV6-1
CASRLGGTNEQFF
TGTGCCAGCAGGTTAGGCGGGACCAATGAGCAGTTCTTC
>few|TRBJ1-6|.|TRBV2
CASRVNFWRDHSPLHF
TGTGCCAGCAGGGTCAACTTTTGGCGGGACCATTCACCCCTCCACTTT
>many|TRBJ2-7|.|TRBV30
CAWSVWRAQGSYEQYF
TGTGCCTGGAGTGTTTGGCGGGCCCAGGGCTCCTACGAGCAGTACTTC
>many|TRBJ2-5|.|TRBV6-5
CASSYSAGTETQYF
TGTGCCAGCAGTTACTCAGCCGGGACGGAGACCCAGTACTTC
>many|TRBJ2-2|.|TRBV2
CASSDEYYTGELFF
TGTGCCAGCAGTGATGAGTACTACACCGGGGAGCTGTTTTTT
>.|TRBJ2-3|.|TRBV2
CASSPQGGFTDTQYF
TGTGCCAGCAGTCCCCAGGGGGGGTTCACAGATACGCAGTATTTT
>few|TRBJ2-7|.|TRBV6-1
CASSPNRHEQYF
TGTGCCAGCAGCCCCAACCGACACGAGCAGTACTTC
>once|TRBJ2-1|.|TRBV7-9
CASSVSAMRVDAYNEQFF
TGTGCCAGCAGCGTATCGGCCATGAGGGTTGATGCCTACAATGAGCAGTTCTTC
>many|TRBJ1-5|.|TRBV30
CAWSVLLGIGDSNQPQHF
TGTGCCTGGAGTGTACTGCTGGGCATAGGGGATAGCAATCAGCCCCAGCATTTT
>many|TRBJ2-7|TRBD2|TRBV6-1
CASSGGTSGIYEQYF
TGTGCCAGCAGTGGCGGGACTAGCGGGATATACGAGCAGTACTTC
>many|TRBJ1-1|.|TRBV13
CASSLDAGLMNTEAFF
TGTGCCAGCAGCTTAGATGCAGGCCTAATGAACACTGAAGCTTTCTTT
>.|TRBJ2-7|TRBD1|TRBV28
CASSWTGTGRYEQYF
TGTGCCAGCAGTTGGACCGGGACAGGGCGGTACGAGCAGTACTTC
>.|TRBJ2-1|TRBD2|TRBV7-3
CASSPKLAGGYDEQFF
TGTGCCAGCAGCCCTAAACTAGCGGGAGGTTACGATGAGCAGTTCTTC
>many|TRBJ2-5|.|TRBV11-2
CASGETTQYF
TGTGCCAGCGGCGAAACGACCCAGTACTTC
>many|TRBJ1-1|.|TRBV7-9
CATPLSGNTEAFF
TGTGCCACCCCGCTTTCGGGCAACACTGAAGCTTTCTTT
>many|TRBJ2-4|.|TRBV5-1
CASSLAENIQYF
TGCGCCAGCAGCTTGGCCGAGAACATTCAGTACTTC
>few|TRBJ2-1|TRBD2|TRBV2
CASSYPRLAGGHEQFF
TGTGCCAGCAGTTACCCCCGACTAGCGGGGGGGCATGAGCAGTTCTTC
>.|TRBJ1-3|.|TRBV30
CAWSPRPTGRSGNTIYF
TGTGCCTGGAGTCCACGCCCGACAGGACGATCTGGAAACACCATATATTTT
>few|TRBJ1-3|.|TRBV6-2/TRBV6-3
CASKTRSSGNTIYF
TGTGCCAGCAAAACCAGGTCCTCTGGAAACACCATATATTTT
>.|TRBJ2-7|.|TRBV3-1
CASSQFSGSYEQYF
TGTGCCAGCAGCCAATTTTCGGGGAGCTACGAGCAGTACTTC
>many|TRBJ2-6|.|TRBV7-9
CASSLWAPGANVLTF
TGTGCCAGCAGCTTATGGGCCCCCGGGGCCAACGTCCTGACTTTC
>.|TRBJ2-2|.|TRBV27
CASRQGGAGELFF
TGTGCCAGTCGACAGGGCGGGGCCGGGGAGCTGTTTTTT